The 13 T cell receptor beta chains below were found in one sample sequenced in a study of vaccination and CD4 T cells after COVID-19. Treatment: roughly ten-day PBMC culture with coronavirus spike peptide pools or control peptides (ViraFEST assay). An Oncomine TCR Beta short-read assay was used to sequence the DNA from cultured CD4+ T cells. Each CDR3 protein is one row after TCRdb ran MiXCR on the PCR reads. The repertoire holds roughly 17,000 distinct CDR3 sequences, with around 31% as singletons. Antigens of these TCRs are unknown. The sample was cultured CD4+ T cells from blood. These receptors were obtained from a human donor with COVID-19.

The CDR3 reads CASNERGGGDTQYF. The CDR3 DNA is TGTGCCAGCAATGAGCGGGGGGGTGGGGATACGCAGTATTTT. The chain uses TRBV2 and TRBJ2-3, with 10 bases lining up with TRBD2. The CDR3 sequence is 14 residues long. Germline V gene sequence: CDR1 SNHLY, CDR2 FYNNEI. V gave up 7 bases and J gave up 6 bases; unmatched junction bases: 7.

CDR3 nucleotide sequence: TGTGCCAGCAGTTACGATGCTAACTATGGCTACACCTTC. Residues: CASSYDANYGYTF. V usage is TRBV6-5 and J usage is TRBJ1-2; D unclear. The germline gives CDR1 MNHEY, CDR2 SVGAGI. The CDR3 runs to 13 residues. V lost 2 bases, J lost 0 bases, and 4 bases lay in between.

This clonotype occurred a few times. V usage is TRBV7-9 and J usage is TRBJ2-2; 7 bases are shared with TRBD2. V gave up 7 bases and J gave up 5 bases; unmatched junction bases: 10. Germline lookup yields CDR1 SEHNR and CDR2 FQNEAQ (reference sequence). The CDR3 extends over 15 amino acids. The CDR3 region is CASTPRGGVTGELFF. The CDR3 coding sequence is TGTGCCAGCACCCCCCGGGGAGGGGTAACCGGGGAGCTGTTTTTT.

The CDR3 spells CASRGTATYEQYF. In DNA, the CDR3 is TGTGCCAGCAGAGGGACCGCCACCTACGAGCAGTACTTC. The rearrangement links TRBV6-1 to TRBJ2-7, with D perhaps given as TRBD1 or TRBD2 (5 bases each). V was trimmed by 6 bases and J by 2 bases, leaving 11 bases between them. The germline gives CDR1 MNHNS, CDR2 SASEGT. CDR3 length: 13 residues.

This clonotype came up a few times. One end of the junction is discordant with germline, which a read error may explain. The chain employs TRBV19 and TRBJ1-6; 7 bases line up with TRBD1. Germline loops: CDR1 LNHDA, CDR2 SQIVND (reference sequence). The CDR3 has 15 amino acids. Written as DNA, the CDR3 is TGTGCCAGTGGTATTGAGGGACAGTATAATTCACCCCTCCACTTT. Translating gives CASGIEGQYNSPLHF. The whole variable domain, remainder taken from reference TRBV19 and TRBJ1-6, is DGGITQSPKYLFRKEGQNVTLSCEQNLNHDAMYWYRQDPGQGLRLIYYSQIVNDFQKGDIAEGYSVSREKKESFPLTVTSAQKNPTAFYLCASGIEGQYNSPLHFGNGTRLTVT.

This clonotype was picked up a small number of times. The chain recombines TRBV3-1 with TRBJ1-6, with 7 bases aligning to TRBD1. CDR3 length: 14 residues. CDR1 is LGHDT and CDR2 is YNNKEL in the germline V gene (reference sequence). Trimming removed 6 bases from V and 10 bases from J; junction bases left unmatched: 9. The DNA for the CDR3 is TGTGCCAGCAGACAAAAAACAGGGGTGTCACCCCTCCACTTT. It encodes CASRQKTGVSPLHF. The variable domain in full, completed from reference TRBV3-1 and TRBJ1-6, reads DTAVSQTPKYLVTQMGNDKSIKCEQNLGHDTMYWYKQDSKKFLKIMFSYNNKELIINETVPNRFSPKSPDKAHLNLHINSLELGDSAVYFCASRQKTGVSPLHFGNGTRLTVT.

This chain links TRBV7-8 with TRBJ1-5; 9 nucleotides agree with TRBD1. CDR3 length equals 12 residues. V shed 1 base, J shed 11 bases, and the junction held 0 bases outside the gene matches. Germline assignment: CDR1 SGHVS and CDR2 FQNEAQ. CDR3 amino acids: CASSLGDRAQHF. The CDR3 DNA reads TGTGCCAGCAGCTTAGGGGACAGGGCCCAGCATTTT.

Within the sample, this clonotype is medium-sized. The CDR3 DNA reads TGCAGTGCTAGAGGGACAGGGGGTTCTAGTAACTATGGCTACACCTTC. It encodes CSARGTGGSSNYGYTF. The chain recombines TRBV20-1 with TRBJ1-2; 10 positions agree with TRBD1. The CDR3 contains 16 residues. The trim removed 1 base at V and 1 base at J, leaving 6 bases unmatched. Germline-derived CDR1 and CDR2 are DFQATT and SNEGSKA (reference sequence).

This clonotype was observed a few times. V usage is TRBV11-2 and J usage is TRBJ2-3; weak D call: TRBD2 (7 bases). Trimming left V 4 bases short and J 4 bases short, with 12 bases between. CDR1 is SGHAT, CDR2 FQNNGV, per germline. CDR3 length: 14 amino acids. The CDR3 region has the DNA TGTGCCAGCAGCTGGGGGGGGCTTGCAGATACGCAGTATTTT. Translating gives CASSWGGLADTQYF.

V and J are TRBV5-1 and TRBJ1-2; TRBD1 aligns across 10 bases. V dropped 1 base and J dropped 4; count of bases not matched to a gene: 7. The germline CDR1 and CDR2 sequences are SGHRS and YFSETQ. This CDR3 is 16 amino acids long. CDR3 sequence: CASSLSTGQGIYGYTF. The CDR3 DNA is TGCGCCAGCAGCTTGTCCACGGGACAGGGGATCTATGGCTACACCTTC.

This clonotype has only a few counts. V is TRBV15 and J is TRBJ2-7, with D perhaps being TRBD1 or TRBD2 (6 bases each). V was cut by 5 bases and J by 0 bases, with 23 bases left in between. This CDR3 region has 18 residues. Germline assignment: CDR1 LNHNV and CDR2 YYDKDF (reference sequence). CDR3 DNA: TGTGCCACCAGCGCCTCCAAAGGGGGGAAACCGAGCTCCTACGAGCAGTACTTC. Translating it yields CATSASKGGKPSSYEQYF. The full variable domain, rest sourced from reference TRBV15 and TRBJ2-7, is DAMVIQNPRYQVTQFGKPVTLSCSQTLNHNVMYWYQQKSSQAPKLLFHYYDKDFNNEADTPDNFQSRRPNTSFCFLDIRSPGLGDTAMYLCATSASKGGKPSSYEQYFGPGTRLTVT.

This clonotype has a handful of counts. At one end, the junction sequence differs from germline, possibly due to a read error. For the CDR3, the DNA is TGTGCCAGCACTGAACTAGCGGGGGCGCAGACCCAGTACTTC. Protein: CASTELAGAQTQYF. V and J are TRBV2 and TRBJ2-5, with TRBD2 identical over 11 bases. Germline V CDR1 and CDR2: SNHLY, FYNNEI. The CDR3 totals 14 residues.

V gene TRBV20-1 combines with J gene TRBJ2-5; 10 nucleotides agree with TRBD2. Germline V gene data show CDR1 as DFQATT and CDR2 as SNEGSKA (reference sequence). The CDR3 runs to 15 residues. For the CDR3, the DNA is TGCGCCATCATTAGCGGGGGGTCTCCGGAAGAGACCCAGTACTTC. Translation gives CAIISGGSPEETQYF.